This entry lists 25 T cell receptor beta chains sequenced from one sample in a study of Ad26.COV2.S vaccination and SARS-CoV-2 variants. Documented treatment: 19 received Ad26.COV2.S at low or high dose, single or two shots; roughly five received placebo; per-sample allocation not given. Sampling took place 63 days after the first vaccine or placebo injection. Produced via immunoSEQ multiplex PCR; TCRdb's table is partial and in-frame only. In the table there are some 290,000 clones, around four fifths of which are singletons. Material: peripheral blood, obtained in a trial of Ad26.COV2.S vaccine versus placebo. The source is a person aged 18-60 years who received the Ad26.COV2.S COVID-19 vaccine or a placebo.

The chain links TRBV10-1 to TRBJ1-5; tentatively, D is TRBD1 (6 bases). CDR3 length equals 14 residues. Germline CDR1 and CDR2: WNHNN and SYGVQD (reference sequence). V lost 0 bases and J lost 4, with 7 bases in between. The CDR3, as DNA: TGCGCCAGCAGTGAGTCAGGGGGGAATCAGCCCCAGCATTTT. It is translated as CASSESGGNQPQHF.

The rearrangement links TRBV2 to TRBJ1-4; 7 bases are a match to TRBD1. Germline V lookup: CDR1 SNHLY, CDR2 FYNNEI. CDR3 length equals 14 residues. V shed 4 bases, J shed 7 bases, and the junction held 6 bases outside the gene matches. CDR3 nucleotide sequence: TGTGCCAGCAGTGTACAGGGGCGGAGTGAAAAACTGTTTTTT. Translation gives CASSVQGRSEKLFF.

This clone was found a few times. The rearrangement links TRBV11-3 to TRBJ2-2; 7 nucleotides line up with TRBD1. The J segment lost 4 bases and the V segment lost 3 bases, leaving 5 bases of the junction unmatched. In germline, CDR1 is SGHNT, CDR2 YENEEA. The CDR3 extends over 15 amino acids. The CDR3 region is CASSFRGQSTGELFF. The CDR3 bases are TGTGCCAGCAGCTTTAGGGGGCAGAGCACCGGGGAGCTGTTTTTT.

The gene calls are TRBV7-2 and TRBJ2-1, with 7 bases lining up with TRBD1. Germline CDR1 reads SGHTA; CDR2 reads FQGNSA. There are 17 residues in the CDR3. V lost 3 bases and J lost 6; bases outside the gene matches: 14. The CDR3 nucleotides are TGTGCCAGCAGCTTGAGGGACAGTCGGGGCGGTTTCAATGAGCAGTTCTTC. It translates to CASSLRDSRGGFNEQFF.

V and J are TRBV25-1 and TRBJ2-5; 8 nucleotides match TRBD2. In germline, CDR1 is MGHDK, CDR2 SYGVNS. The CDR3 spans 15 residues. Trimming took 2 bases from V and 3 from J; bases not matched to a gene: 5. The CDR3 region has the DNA TGTGCCAGCAGTGAAGGCGGGCGGGGGGAAGAGACCCAGTACTTC. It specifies CASSEGGRGEETQYF. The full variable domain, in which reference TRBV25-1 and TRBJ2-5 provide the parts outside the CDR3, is EADIYQTPRYLVIGTGKKITLECSQTMGHDKMYWYQQDPGMELHLIHYSYGVNSTEKGDLSSESTVSRIRTEHFPLTLESARPSHTSQYLCASSEGGRGEETQYFGPGTRLLVL.

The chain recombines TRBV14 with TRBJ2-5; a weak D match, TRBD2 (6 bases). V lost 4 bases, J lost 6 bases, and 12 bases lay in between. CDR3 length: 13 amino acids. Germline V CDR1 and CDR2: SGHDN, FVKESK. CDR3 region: CASSPRGPQTQYF. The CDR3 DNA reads TGTGCCAGCAGCCCGCGGGGTCCGCAGACCCAGTACTTC.

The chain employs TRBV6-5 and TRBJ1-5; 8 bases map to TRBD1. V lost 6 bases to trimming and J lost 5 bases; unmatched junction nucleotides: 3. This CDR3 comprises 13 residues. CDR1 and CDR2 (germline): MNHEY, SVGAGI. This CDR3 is CASRLQGDQPQHF. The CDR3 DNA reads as TGTGCCAGCAGATTACAGGGGGATCAGCCCCAGCATTTT.

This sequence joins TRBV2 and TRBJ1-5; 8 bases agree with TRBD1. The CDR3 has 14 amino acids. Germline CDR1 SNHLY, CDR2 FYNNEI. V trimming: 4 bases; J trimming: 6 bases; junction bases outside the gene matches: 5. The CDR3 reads CASSGQGRRQPQHF. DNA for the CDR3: TGTGCCAGCAGTGGACAGGGGAGGCGTCAGCCCCAGCATTTT. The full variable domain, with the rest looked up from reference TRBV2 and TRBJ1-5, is EPEVTQTPSHQVTQMGQEVILRCVPISNHLYFYWYRQILGQKVEFLVSFYNNEISEKSEIFDDQFSVERPDGSNFTLKIRSTKLEDSAMYFCASSGQGRRQPQHFGDGTRLSIL.

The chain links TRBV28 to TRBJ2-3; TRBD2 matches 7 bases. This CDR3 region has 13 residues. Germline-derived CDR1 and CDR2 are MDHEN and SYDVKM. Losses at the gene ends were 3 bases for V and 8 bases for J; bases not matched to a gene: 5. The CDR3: CASSFRGLRTQYF. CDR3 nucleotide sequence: TGTGCCAGCAGTTTTCGGGGACTACGTACGCAGTATTTT.

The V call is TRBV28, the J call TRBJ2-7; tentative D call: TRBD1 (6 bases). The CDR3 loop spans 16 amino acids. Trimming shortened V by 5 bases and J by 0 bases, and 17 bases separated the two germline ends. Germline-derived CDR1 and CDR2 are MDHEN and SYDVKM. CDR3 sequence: CASSVQQGISSYEQYF. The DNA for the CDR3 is TGTGCCAGCAGTGTTCAACAGGGAATCAGCTCCTACGAGCAGTACTTC.

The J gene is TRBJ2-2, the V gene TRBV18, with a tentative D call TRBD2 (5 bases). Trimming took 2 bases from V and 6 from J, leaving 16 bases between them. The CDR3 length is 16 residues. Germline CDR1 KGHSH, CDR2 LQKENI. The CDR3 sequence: CASSPISAEVSGELFF. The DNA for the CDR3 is TGTGCCAGCTCACCAATATCAGCGGAGGTGTCCGGGGAGCTGTTTTTT.

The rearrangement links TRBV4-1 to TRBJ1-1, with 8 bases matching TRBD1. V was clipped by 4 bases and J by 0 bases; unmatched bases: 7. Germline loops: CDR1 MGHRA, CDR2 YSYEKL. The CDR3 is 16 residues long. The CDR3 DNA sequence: TGCGCCAGCAGCCCTCCCCAACAGGGGGTGAACACTGAAGCTTTCTTT. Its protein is CASSPPQQGVNTEAFF.

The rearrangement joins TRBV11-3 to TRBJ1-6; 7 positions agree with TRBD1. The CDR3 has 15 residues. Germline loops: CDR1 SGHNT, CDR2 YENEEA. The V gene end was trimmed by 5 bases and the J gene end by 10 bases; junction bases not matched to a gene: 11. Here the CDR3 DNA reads TGTGCCAGCAGCCCGCAAATCGGGACAGCATCACCCCTCCACTTT. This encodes CASSPQIGTASPLHF.

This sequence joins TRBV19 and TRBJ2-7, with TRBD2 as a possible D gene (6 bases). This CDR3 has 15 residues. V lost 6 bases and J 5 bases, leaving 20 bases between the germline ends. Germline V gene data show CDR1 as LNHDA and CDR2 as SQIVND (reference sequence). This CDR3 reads CASRETGRGVHEQYF. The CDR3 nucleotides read TGTGCCAGTAGGGAGACCGGGAGAGGGGTCCACGAGCAGTACTTC.

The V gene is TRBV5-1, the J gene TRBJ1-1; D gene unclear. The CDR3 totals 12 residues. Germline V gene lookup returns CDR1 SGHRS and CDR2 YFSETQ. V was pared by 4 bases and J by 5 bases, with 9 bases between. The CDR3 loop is CASSVEGTEAFF. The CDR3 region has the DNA TGCGCCAGCAGCGTAGAAGGGACTGAAGCTTTCTTT.

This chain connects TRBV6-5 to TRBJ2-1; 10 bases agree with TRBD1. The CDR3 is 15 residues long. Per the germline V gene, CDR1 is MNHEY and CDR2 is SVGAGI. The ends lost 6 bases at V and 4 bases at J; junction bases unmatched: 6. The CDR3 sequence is CASRVGDRGYNEQFF. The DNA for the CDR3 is TGTGCCAGCAGGGTAGGGGACAGGGGTTACAATGAGCAGTTCTTC.

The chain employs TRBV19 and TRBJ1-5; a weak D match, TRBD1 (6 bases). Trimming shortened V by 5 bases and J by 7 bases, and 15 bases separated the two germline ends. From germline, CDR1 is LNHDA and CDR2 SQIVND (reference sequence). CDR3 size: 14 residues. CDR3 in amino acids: CASSGRGVGQPQHF. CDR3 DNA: TGTGCCAGTAGTGGGAGGGGGGTAGGACAGCCCCAGCATTTT.

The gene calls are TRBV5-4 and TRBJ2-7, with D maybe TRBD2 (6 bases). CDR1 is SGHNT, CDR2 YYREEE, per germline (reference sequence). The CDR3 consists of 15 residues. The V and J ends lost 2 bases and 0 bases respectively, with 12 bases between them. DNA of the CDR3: TGTGCCAGCAGCTTTAACCGGGACTCCTCCTACGAGCAGTACTTC. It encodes CASSFNRDSSYEQYF.

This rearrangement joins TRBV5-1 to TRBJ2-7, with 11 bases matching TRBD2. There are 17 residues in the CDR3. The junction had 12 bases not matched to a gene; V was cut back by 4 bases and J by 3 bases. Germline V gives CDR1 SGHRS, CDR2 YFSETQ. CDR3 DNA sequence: TGCGCCAGCAGCAAAGAATATCCCGGGACTAGCGGCTACGAGCAGTACTTC. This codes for CASSKEYPGTSGYEQYF.

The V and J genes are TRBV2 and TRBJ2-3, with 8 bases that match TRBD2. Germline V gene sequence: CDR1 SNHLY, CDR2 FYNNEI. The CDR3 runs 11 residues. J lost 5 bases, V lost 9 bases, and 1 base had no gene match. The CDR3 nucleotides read TGTGCCAGACGGGGGGGAGATACGCAGTATTTT. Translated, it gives CARRGGDTQYF.

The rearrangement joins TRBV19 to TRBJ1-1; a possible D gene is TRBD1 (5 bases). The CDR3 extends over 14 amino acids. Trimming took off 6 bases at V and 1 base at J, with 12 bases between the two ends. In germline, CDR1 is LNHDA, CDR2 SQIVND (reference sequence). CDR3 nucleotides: TGTGCCAGTAGCCTGTTCCAGGGGAACACTGAAGCTTTCTTT. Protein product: CASSLFQGNTEAFF. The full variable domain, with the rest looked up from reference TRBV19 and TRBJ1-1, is DGGITQSPKYLFRKEGQNVTLSCEQNLNHDAMYWYRQDPGQGLRLIYYSQIVNDFQKGDIAEGYSVSREKKESFPLTVTSAQKNPTAFYLCASSLFQGNTEAFFGQGTRLTVV.

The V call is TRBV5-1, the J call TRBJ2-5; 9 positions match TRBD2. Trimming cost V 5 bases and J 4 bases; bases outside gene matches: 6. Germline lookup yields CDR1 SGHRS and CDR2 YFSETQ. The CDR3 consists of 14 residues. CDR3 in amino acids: CASRTSGGTETQYF. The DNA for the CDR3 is TGCGCCAGCAGAACCAGCGGGGGGACAGAGACCCAGTACTTC. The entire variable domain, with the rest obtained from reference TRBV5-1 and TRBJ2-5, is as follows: KAGVTQTPRYLIKTRGQQVTLSCSPISGHRSVSWYQQTPGQGLQFLFEYFSETQRNKGNFPGRFSGRQFSNSRSEMNVSTLELGDSALYLCASRTSGGTETQYFGPGTRLLVL.

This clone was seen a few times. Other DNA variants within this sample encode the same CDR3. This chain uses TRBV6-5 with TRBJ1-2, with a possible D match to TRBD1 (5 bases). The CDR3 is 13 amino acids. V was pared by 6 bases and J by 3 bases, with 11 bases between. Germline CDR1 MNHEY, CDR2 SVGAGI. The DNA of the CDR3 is TGTGCCAGCAGCCCCGGGGCAGACTATGGCTACACCTTC. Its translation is CASSPGADYGYTF.

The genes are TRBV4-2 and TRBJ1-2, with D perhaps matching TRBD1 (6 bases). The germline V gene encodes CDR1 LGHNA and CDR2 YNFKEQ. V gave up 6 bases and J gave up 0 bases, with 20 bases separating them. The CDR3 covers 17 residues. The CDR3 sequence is CASSPYYAGGPNYGYTF. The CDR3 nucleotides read TGTGCCAGCAGTCCCTACTATGCCGGGGGGCCTAACTATGGCTACACCTTC.

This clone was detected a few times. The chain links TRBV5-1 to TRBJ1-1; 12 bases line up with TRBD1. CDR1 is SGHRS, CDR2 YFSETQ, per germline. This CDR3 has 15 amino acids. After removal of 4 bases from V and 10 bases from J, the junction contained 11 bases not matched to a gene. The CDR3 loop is CASSPNPGQGAVAFF. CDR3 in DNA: TGCGCCAGCAGCCCTAACCCGGGACAGGGGGCAGTAGCTTTCTTT.